This TCR beta chain came from a study of identifying expanded T cells in peripheral blood (dated by TCRdb to between 2017 and 2020). For the study in its entirety: Technical replicates were generated by sequencing separate aliquots of the same genomic DNA pool, and four replicates were compared pairwise. Study-level results and caveats: The authors expected biological variance in healthy repertoires might increase further over much longer intervals such as months to years. For all healthy donors, the variance in clone template counts between two-week samples rose significantly as total template count increased. Approximately 1.2 differentially abundant clones were flagged by the binomial model between technical replicates, whereas about 16 and 19 were flagged over around two weeks and four weeks, respectively. Across all healthy-donor time intervals, the beta-binomial model significantly cut both the number of clones called differentially abundant and the false-positive rate.

The CDR3 covers 14 residues, taking in both the cysteine and the phenylalanine. The only DNA kept is the CDR3, 42 bases in frame from the first base. Compared with germline, V lacks 4 bases and J lacks 8 bases; bases without a gene match: 6. As encoded in the germline V gene (reference sequence), CDR1 is MNHEY while CDR2 is SMNVEV. TCRbeta CDR3 regions were profiled with the immunoSEQ Assay using bias-controlled multiplex PCR amplification of genomic DNA. The original methods were these. The absolute abundance of each unique TCRbeta CDR3 region was quantified after sequences were collapsed and filtered. Two models were used to test differential abundance: a binomial model (Fisher-equivalent) and a beta-binomial model that adds time-dependent variance fitted from healthy donors. Any clone with fewer than 5 combined templates was excluded, and a clone was called differentially abundant if its Benjamini-Hochberg FDR was below 0.01. In the beta-binomial model, variance was expressed as a function of the total template count across the two samples, in the form v = (b*log(k)+a)^2. Held by TCRdb, this immuneACCESS table contains in-frame sequences only and omits some clones. Under half of the omission traces to an unresolved V gene where checked; the cause of the rest is unknown. Clonal size and the V and J genes are those of that table, whereas D and trimming came from the DNA. Present in this sample are approximately 110,000 clones, roughly nine tenths of which were seen just once. More than 6.5% of the sample is in the top ten clones.

In regard to this clone: Its antigen is still unknown. Qualities for individual bases were not recorded, and no much larger clone is one base off.

No immune events such as infections were documented for the healthy donors during the collection period. Blood repertoires from healthy donors were used as a training cohort for calibrating time-dependent variance in a beta-binomial model of differential abundance of T-cell clones. The training cohort was composed of roughly 10 healthy donors, 3 female and 7 male. Donor ages ranged from about 29 to 65 years, with an average of around 43 years. Whole blood, obtained from a commercial supplier, was collected from each healthy donor at three time points spaced approximately 13 days apart. For immunosequencing, genomic DNA was extracted from unsorted whole blood.

The chain is encoded by TRBV27 joined to TRBJ1-4; 8 bases in the junction line up with TRBD1. Material for sequencing was blood. The receptor's source is a person aged 18 to 70 in good health. The CDR3 in this case is CASSSQGAREKLFF. The DNA sequence is as follows: TGTGCCAGCAGTTCCCAGGGGGCCCGGGAAAAACTGTTTTTT.